The 6 T cell receptor beta chains below all came from one sample that was sequenced in a study of cytomegalovirus exposure and HLA in healthy donors. The PCR had 60 Vbeta and 13 Jbeta primers. Produced via immunoSEQ multiplex PCR; TCRdb's table is partial and in-frame only. The sample yields fewer than 200,000 clones, approximately 71% seen once. Sequencing was carried out using PBMCs. The receptors were gathered from a male donor in good health and CMV-seronegative.

The CDR3 DNA reads as TGTGCCAGCAGCAGGGGGCAGGCCCATCTGAATCAGCCCCAGCATTTT. The encoded protein is CASSRGQAHLNQPQHF. The chain couples TRBV21-1 to TRBJ1-5; TRBD1, the table's D call, lacks a check against the DNA. TRBV21-1 is a listed pseudogene. CDR3 length: 16 residues.

This clone has more than one count but fewer than ten. The rearrangement joins TRBV5-1 to TRBJ2-7; D is unresolved. This CDR3 is built from 14 residues. Germline assignment: CDR1 SGHRS and CDR2 YFSETQ. The V end was cut by 3 bases, the J end by 5 bases, with 15 bases between. In DNA form, the CDR3 reads TGCGCCAGCAGCTCTGGCCTGTTGGCCAACGAGCAGTACTTC. This codes for CASSSGLLANEQYF.

The V gene is TRBV11-2, the J gene TRBJ1-2; TRBD1 matches at 8 bases. The V gene end was trimmed by 1 base and the J gene end by 2 bases; junction bases not matched to a gene: 12. This CDR3 is built from 18 residues. Germline V gives CDR1 SGHAT, CDR2 FQNNGV. The CDR3 DNA sequence: TGTGCCAGCAGCTTAGCTGGACAGGGAATGTGGGGAAACTATGGCTACACCTTC. Residues: CASSLAGQGMWGNYGYTF.

V and J are TRBV6-1 and TRBJ2-7, with 13 bases that match TRBD2. Germline CDR1 reads MNHNS; CDR2 reads SASEGT. This CDR3 has 14 residues. The J segment lost 3 bases and the V segment lost 6 bases, leaving 2 bases of the junction unmatched. The CDR3 DNA reads TGTGCCAGCAGCGGACTAGCGGGGGACTACGAGCAGTACTTC. Translating it yields CASSGLAGDYEQYF.

The chain uses TRBV5-4 and TRBJ1-2; D is unclear. The V end was cut by 0 bases, the J end by 3 bases, with 6 bases between. The germline V gene encodes CDR1 SGHNT and CDR2 YYREEE (reference sequence). The CDR3 covers 13 residues. The CDR3 region is CASSLGAYYGYTF. The DNA of the CDR3 is TGTGCCAGCAGCTTGGGGGCTTACTATGGCTACACCTTC.

This sequence joins TRBV9 and TRBJ2-3, with a tentative D call TRBD2 (5 bases). V lost 0 bases and J 2 bases, leaving 13 bases between the germline ends. This CDR3 comprises 16 residues. Germline lookup yields CDR1 SGDLS and CDR2 YYNGEE. The CDR3 coding sequence is TGTGCCAGCAGCGTAGGACTACTCCATAACACAGATACGCAGTATTTT. It encodes CASSVGLLHNTDTQYF. Full variable domain (outside the CDR3, taken from reference TRBV9 and TRBJ2-3): DSGVTQTPKHLITATGQRVTLRCSPRSGDLSVYWYQQSLDQGLQFLIQYYNGEERAKGNILERFSAQQFPDLHSELNLSSLELGDSALYFCASSVGLLHNTDTQYFGPGTRLTVL.